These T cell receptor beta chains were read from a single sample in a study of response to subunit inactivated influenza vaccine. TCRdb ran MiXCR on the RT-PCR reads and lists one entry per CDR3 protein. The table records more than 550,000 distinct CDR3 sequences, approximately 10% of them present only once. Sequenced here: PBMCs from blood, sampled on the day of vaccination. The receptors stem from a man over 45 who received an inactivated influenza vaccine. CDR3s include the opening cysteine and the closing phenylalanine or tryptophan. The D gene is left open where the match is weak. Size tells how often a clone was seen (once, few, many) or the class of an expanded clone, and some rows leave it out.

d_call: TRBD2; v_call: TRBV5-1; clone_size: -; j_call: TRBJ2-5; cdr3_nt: TGCGCCAGCAGCTATGGACTAGCGGGAGGAAGTGAGACCCAGTACTTC; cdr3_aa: CASSYGLAGGSETQYF
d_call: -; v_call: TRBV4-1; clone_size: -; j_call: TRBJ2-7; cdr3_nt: TGCGCCAGCAGCCAAGGGTTCTCCGAAACCTACGAGCAGTACTTC; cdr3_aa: CASSQGFSETYEQYF
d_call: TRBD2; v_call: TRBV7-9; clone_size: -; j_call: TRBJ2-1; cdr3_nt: TGTGCCAGCAGCGTTAGCGGGCCTTTGGATGAGCAGTTCTTC; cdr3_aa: CASSVSGPLDEQFF
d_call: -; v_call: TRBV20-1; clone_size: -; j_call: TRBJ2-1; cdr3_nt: TGCAGTGCTGCCCGGGACCTTCACTCCTCCTACAATGAGCAGTTCTTC; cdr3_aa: CSAARDLHSSYNEQFF
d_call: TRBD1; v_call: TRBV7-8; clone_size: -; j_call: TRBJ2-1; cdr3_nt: TGTGCCAGCAGCCAGCGACAGGGGGCAGGGGAGCAGTTCTTC; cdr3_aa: CASSQRQGAGEQFF
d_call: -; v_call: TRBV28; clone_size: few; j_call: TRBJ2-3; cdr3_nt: TGTGCCAGCAGTTTTGGGGTACATTCTAGCACAGATACGCAGTATTTT; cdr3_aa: CASSFGVHSSTDTQYF
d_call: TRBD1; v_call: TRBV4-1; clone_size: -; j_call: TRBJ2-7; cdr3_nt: TGCGCCAGCAGCGCTTACCCCCGGGGGACAGGGGGTGGTGGGCAGTACTTC; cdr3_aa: CASSAYPRGTGGGGQYF
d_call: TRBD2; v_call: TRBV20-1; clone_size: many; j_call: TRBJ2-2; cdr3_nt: TGCAGTGCCCCGGGACTAGCGGGAGTAATTACCGGGGAGCTGTTTTTT; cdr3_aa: CSAPGLAGVITGELFF
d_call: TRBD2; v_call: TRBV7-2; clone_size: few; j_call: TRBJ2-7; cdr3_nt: TGTGCCAGCAGGAAAGCGGGAGGAGCCTACGAGCAGTACTTC; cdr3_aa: CASRKAGGAYEQYF
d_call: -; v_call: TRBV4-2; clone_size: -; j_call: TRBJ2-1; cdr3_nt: TGTGCCAGCAGCCAAGACGAATACTCCTACAATGAGCAGTTCTTC; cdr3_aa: CASSQDEYSYNEQFF
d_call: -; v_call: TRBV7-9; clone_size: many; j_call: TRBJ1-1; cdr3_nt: TGTGCCAGCAGCTTTGGGCAGGGGGAAGCTTTCTTT; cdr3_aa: CASSFGQGEAFF
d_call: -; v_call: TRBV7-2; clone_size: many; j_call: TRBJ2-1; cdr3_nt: TGTGCCAGCAGCTTCAGGGGCAATGAGCAGTTCTTC; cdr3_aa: CASSFRGNEQFF
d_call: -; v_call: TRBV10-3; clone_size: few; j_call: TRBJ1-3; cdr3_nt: TGTGCCATCATTACGGGAAACACCATATATTTT; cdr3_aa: CAIITGNTIYF
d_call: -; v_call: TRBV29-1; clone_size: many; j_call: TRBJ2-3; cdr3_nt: TGCAGCGTTGAGTCCGGGGTAGGCACAGATACGCAGTATTTT; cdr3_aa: CSVESGVGTDTQYF
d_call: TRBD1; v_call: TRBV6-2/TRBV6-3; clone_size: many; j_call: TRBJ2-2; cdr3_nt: TGTGCCAGCATTTCGGACAGGGCCAACACCGGGGAGCTGTTTTTT; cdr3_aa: CASISDRANTGELFF
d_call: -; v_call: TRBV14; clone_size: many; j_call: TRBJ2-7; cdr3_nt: TGTGCCAGCAGCCAAGATTATCACGAGCAGTACTTC; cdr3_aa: CASSQDYHEQYF
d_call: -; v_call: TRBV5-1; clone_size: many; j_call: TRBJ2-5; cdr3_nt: TGCGCCAGCAGCTTGGCGCCCGCCCAGGGCTTATTTGATAGGGAAGTGACCCAGTACTTC; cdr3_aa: CASSLAPAQGLFDREVTQYF
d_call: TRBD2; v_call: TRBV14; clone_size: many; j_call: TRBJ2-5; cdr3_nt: TGTGCCAGCAGCCAAGGAAGAACTAGCGGGAGTAGGGAGACCCAGTACTTC; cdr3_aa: CASSQGRTSGSRETQYF
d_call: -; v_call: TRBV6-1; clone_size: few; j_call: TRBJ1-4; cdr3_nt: TGTGCCAGCGGGAGAGGGGCCCAGGAGAATAATGAAAAACTGTTTTTT; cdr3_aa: CASGRGAQENNEKLFF
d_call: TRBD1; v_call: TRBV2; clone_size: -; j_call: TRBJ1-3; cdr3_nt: TGTGCCAGCAGTGAAGGGACAGGTAACTCTGGAAACACCATATATTTT; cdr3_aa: CASSEGTGNSGNTIYF
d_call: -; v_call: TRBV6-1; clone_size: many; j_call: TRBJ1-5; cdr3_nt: TGTGCCAGCACGGAGACTCTCTCTCAGCCCCAGCATTTT; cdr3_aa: CASTETLSQPQHF
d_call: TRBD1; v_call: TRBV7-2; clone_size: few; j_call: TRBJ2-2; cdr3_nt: TGTGCCAGCAGCATGACAGGGTTTACCGGGGAGCTGTTTTTT; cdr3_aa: CASSMTGFTGELFF